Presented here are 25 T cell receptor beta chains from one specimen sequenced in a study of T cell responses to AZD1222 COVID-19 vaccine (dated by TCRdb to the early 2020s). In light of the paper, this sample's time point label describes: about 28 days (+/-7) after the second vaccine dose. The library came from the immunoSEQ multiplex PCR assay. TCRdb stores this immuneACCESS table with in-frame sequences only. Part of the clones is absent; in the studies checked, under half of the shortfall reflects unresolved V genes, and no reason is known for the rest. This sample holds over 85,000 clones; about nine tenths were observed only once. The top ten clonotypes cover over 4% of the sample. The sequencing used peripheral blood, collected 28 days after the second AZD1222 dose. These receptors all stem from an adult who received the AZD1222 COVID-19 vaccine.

CDR3 coding DNA: TGTGCCAGCAGTGCAGGGACAGCACTAAGTACAGATACGCAGTATTTT. Amino acid sequence: CASSAGTALSTDTQYF. The rearrangement joins TRBV6-1 to TRBJ2-3; TRBD1 matches 7 bases. The J segment lost 3 bases and the V segment lost 4 bases, leaving 10 bases of the junction unmatched. The CDR3 has 16 amino acids. The germline CDR1 and CDR2 sequences are MNHNS and SASEGT.

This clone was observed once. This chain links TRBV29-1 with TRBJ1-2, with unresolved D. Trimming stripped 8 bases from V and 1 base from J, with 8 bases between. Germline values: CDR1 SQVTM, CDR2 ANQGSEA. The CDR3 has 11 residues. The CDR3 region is CSSMGNYGYTF. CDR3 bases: TGCAGCTCGATGGGTAACTATGGCTACACCTTC. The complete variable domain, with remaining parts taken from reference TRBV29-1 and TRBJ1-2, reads SAVISQKPSRDICQRGTSLTIQCQVDSQVTMMFWYRQQPGQSLTLIATANQGSEATYESGFVIDKFPISRPNLTFSTLTVSNMSPEDSSIYLCSSMGNYGYTFGSGTRLTVV.

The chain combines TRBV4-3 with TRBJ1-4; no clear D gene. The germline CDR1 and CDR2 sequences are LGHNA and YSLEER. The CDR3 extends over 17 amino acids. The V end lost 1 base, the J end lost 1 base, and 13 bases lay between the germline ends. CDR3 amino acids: CASSQVARGRTNEKLFF. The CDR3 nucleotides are TGCGCCAGCAGCCAAGTCGCCCGAGGTAGAACTAATGAAAAACTGTTTTTT.

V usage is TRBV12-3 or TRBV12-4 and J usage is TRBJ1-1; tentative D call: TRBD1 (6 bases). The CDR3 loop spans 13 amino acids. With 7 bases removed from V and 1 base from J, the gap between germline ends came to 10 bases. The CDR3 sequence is CASTRTANTEAFF. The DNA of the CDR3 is TGTGCCAGCACCAGGACAGCGAACACTGAAGCTTTCTTT.

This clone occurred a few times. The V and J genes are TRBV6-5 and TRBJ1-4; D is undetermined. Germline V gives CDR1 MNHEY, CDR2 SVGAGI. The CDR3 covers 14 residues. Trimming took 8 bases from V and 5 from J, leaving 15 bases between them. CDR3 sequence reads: CASRIGRPNEKLFF. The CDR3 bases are TGTGCCAGCCGAATCGGACGGCCAAATGAAAAACTGTTTTTT.

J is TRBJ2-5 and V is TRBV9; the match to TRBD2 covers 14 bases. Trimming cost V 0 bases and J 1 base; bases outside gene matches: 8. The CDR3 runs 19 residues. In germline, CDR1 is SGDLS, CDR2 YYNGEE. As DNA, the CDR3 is TGTGCCAGCAGCGTAGCTACGGGGACTAGCGGGGGACTCCAAGAGACCCAGTACTTC. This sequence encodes CASSVATGTSGGLQETQYF.

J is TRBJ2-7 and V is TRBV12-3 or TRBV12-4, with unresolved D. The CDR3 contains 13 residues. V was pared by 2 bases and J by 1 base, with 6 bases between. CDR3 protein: CASSLQLSYEQYF. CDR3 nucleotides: TGTGCCAGCAGTTTACAGTTATCCTACGAGCAGTACTTC.

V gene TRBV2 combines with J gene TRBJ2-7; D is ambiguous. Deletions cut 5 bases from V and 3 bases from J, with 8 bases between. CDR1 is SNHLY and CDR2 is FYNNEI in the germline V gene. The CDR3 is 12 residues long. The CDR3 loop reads CASSWNNYEQYF. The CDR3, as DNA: TGTGCCAGCAGTTGGAATAACTACGAGCAGTACTTC.

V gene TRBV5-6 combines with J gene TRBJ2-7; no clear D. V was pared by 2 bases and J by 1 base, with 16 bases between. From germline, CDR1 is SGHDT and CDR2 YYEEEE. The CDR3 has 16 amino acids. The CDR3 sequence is CASSLFSWAASYEQYF. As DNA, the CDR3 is TGTGCCAGCAGCTTATTTTCGTGGGCAGCATCCTACGAGCAGTACTTC.

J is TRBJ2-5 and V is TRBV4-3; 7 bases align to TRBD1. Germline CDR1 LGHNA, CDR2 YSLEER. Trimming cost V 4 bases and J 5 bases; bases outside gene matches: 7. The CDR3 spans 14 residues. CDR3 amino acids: CASSPFQGVETQYF. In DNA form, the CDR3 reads TGCGCCAGCAGCCCCTTTCAGGGGGTGGAGACCCAGTACTTC.

The CDR3 protein is CSAKQGAQYF. The CDR3 nucleotides read TGCAGTGCCAAACAGGGGGCGCAGTATTTT. The chain has TRBV20-1 and TRBJ2-3, with TRBD1 matching 8 bases. Trimming took 6 bases from V and 10 from J; bases not matched to a gene: 3. Germline CDR1 is DFQATT and CDR2 is SNEGSKA (reference sequence). The length of the CDR3 is 10 residues.

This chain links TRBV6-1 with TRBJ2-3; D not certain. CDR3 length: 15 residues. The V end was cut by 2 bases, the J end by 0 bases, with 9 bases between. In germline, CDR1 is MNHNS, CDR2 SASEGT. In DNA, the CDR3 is TGTGCCAGCAGTGAAATGGGGTCTAGCACAGATACGCAGTATTTT. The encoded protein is CASSEMGSSTDTQYF.

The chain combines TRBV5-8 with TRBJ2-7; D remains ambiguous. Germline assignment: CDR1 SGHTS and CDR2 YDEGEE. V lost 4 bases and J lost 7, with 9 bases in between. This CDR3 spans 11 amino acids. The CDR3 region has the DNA TGTGCCAGCAGCGTGCACCAGGAGCAGTACTTC. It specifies CASSVHQEQYF.

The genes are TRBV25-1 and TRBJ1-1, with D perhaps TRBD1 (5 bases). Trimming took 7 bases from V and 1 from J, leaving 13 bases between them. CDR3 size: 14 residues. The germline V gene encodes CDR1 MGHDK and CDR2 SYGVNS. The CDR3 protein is CASNSQEPNTEAFF. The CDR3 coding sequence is TGTGCCAGCAACTCACAGGAGCCGAACACTGAAGCTTTCTTT.

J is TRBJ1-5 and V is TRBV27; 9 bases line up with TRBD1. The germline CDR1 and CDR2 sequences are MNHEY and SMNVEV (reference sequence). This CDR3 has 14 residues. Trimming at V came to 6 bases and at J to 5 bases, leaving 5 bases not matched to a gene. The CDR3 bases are TGTGCCAGCAGCTTTACAGGGGGCCATCAGCCCCAGCATTTT. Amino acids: CASSFTGGHQPQHF.

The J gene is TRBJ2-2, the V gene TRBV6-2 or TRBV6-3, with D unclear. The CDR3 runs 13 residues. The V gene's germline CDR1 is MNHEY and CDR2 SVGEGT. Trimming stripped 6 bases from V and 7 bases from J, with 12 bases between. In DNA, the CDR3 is TGTGCCAGCAGACCTGGCGGAAACGGGGAGCTGTTTTTT. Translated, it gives CASRPGGNGELFF.

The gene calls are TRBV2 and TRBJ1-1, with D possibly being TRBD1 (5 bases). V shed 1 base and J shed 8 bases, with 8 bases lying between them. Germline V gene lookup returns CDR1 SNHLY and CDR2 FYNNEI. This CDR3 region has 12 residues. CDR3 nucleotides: TGTGCCAGCAGTGAAGGACAGATAGAAGCTTTCTTT. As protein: CASSEGQIEAFF.

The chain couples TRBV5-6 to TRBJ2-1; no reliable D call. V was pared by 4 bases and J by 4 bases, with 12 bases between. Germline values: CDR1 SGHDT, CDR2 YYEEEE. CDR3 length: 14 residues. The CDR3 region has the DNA TGTGCCAGCAGCCTCACTGGACGATACAATGAGCAGTTCTTC. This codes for CASSLTGRYNEQFF.

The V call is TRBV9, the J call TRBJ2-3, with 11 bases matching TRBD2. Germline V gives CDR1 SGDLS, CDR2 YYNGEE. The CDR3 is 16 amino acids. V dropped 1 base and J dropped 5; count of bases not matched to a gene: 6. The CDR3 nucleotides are TGTGCCAGCAGCGTAAGCACTAGCGGGGGATTAGATACGCAGTATTTT. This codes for CASSVSTSGGLDTQYF.

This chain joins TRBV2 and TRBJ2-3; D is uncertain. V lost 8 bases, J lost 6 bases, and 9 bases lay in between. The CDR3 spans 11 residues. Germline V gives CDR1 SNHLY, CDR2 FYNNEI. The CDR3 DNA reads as TGTGCCAGCGAACAGATGGATACGCAGTATTTT. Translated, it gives CASEQMDTQYF.

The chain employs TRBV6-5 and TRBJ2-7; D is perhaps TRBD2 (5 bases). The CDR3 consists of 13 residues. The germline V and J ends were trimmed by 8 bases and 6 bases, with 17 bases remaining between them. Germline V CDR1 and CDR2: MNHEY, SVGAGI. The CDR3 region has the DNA TGTGCCAGCCGGGTCTCCTTCGCGGGCGAGCAGTACGTC. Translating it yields CASRVSFAGEQYV.

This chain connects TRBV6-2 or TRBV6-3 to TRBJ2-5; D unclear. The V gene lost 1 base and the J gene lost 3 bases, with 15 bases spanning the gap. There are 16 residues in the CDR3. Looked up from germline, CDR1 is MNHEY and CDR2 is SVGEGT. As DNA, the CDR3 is TGTGCCAGCAGTTACTGGACGGGTGGGATAGAAGAGACCCAGTACTTC. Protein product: CASSYWTGGIEETQYF.

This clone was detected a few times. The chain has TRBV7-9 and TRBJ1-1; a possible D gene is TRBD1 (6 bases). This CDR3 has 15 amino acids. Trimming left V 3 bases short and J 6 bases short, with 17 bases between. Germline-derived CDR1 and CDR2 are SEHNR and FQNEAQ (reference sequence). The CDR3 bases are TGTGCCAGCAGCTTTGTGGGGGCGCGGATCGCTGAAGCTTTCTTT. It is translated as CASSFVGARIAEAFF.

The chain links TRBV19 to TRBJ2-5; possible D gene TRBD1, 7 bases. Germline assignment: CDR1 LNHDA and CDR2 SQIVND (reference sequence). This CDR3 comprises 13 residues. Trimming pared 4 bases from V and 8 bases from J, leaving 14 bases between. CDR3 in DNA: TGTGCCAGTAGTAACGGAGGGGGCTACACCCAGTACTTC. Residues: CASSNGGGYTQYF.

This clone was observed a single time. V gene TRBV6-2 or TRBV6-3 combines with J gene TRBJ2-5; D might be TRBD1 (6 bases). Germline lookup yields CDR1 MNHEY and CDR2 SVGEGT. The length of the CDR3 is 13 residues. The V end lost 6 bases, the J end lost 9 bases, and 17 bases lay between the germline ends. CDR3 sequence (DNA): TGTGCCAGCAGCCCCCAGGAACAGGGAGCCCAGTACTTC. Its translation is CASSPQEQGAQYF.